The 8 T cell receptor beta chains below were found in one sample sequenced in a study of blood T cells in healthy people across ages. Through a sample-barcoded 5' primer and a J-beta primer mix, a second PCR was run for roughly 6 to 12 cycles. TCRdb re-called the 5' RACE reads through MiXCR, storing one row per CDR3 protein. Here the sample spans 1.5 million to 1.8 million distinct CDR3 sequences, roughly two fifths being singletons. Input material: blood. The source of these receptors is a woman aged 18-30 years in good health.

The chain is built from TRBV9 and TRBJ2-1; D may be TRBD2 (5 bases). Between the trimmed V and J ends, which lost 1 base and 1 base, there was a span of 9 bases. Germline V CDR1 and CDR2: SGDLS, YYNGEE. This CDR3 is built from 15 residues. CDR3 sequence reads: CASSVQRGSYNEQFF. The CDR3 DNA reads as TGTGCCAGCAGCGTACAAAGAGGGTCCTACAATGAGCAGTTCTTC.

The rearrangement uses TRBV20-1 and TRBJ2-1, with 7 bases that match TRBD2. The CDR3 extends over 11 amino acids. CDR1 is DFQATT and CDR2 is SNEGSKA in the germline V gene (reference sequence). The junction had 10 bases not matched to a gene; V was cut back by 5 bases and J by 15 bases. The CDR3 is CSAGPGTKTFF. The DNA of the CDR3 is TGCAGTGCTGGTCCCGGGACTAAAACGTTCTTC.

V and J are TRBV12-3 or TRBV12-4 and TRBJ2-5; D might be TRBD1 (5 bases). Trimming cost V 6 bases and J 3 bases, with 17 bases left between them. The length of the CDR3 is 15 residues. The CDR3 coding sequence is TGTGCCAGCAGCCGAGATAGGGGCTCTAAAGAGACCCAGTACTTC. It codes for CASSRDRGSKETQYF.

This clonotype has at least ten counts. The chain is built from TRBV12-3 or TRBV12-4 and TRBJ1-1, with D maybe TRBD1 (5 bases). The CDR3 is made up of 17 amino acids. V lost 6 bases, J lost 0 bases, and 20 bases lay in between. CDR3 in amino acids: CASSREWGGGVNTEAFF. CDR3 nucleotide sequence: TGTGCCAGCAGCCGAGAGTGGGGTGGAGGGGTGAACACTGAAGCTTTCTTT.

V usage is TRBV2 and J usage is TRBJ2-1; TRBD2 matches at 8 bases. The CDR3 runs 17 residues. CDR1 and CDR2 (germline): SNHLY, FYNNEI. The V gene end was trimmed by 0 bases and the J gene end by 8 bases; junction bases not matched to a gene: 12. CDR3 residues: CASSEAGAGGLAYEQFF. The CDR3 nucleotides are TGTGCCAGCAGTGAAGCTGGGGCGGGGGGCCTCGCGTATGAGCAGTTCTTC.

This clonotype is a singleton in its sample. The CDR3 DNA is TGTGCCAGCAGTTACTCGGTTCGCCTGGACAGGGCCTTTCAGCCCCAGCATTTT. Translating it yields CASSYSVRLDRAFQPQHF. The chain joins TRBV6-2 or TRBV6-3 to TRBJ1-5; 8 bases align to TRBD1. Germline CDR1 MNHEY, CDR2 SVGEGT. With V trimmed by 0 bases and J by 6 bases, 13 bases remained unmatched. There are 18 residues in the CDR3.

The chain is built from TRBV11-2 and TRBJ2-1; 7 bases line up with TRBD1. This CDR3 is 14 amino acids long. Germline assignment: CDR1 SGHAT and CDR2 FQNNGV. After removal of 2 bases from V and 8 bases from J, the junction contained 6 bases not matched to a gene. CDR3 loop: CASSLQGVGDEQFF. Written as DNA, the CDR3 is TGTGCCAGCAGCTTACAGGGGGTAGGTGATGAGCAGTTCTTC.

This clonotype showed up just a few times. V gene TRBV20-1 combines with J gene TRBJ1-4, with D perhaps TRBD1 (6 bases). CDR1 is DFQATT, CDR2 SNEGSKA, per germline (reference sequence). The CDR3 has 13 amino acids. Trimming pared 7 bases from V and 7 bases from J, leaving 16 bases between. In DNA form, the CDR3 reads TGCAGTGTTCAGGGGCAGGGGTTTGAAAAACTGTTTTTT. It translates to CSVQGQGFEKLFF.